The 27 T cell receptor beta chains listed next were all sequenced from one sample in a study of tumor-infiltrating lymphocytes in localized non-small cell lung cancer. Produced via immunoSEQ multiplex PCR; TCRdb's table is partial and in-frame only. The profile shows 15,000 to 20,000 clones, around 81% of them singletons. Sequenced material: uninvolved lung tissue not adjacent to the tumor. The source of these receptors is a human donor with non-small cell lung cancer.

By share of the sample, this clone is medium-sized (0.01 to 0.1%). This chain links TRBV5-1 with TRBJ2-1, with 8 bases lining up with TRBD1. CDR1 is SGHRS and CDR2 is YFSETQ in the germline V gene. With V trimmed by 4 bases and J by 7 bases, 4 bases remained unmatched. This CDR3 has 13 residues. CDR3 DNA: TGCGCCAGCAGCCCCGGACAGGGTAATGAGCAGTTCTTC. It is translated as CASSPGQGNEQFF.

This chain connects TRBV25-1 to TRBJ1-2; D gene unclear. This CDR3 spans 15 amino acids. Germline V gene data show CDR1 as MGHDK and CDR2 as SYGVNS. Trimming stripped 2 bases from V and 2 bases from J, with 12 bases between. For the CDR3, the DNA is TGTGCCAGCAGTGAAGCAAACACGATAAACTATGGCTACACCTTC. It translates to CASSEANTINYGYTF.

This chain connects TRBV19 to TRBJ1-2; no clear D. CDR3 size: 13 residues. V lost 7 bases, J lost 3 bases, and 12 bases lay in between. CDR1 LNHDA and CDR2 SQIVND come from the germline V gene (reference sequence). The CDR3 DNA follows: TGTGCCAGTAAAGGCTTTATGGACTATGGCTACACCTTC. This encodes CASKGFMDYGYTF.

CDR3 sequence reads: CASSLWGERGETQYF. The CDR3 DNA follows: TGTGCCAGCAGCTTATGGGGGGAGAGGGGAGAGACCCAGTACTTC. The chain links TRBV7-9 to TRBJ2-5; maybe TRBD2 (6 bases). Germline loops: CDR1 SEHNR, CDR2 FQNEAQ (reference sequence). The CDR3 spans 15 residues. The V and J ends lost 2 bases and 4 bases respectively, with 14 bases between them.

This clone has a single count. The chain carries TRBV5-1 and TRBJ1-4, with TRBD1 matching 9 bases. The V and J ends lost 4 bases and 14 bases, in that order; junction bases with no gene match: 9. The CDR3 totals 13 residues. Germline V gene data show CDR1 as SGHRS and CDR2 as YFSETQ. CDR3 loop: CASSVHTGQGLFF. The CDR3 coding sequence is TGCGCCAGCAGCGTACACACGGGACAGGGTCTGTTTTTT.

V and J are TRBV10-3 and TRBJ1-5; a weak D match, TRBD1 (5 bases). Trimming cost V 2 bases and J 3 bases, with 11 bases left between them. The CDR3 is made up of 15 amino acids. Germline loops: CDR1 ENHRY, CDR2 SYGVKD. CDR3 in DNA: TGTGCCATCAGTGAGAGTAAAGGGGACAATCAGCCCCAGCATTTT. Translation: CAISESKGDNQPQHF.

The CDR3 DNA sequence: TGTGCCACCAGCAGAGAGACAGGGAAGGGGGTAGAGAATGAGCAGTTCTTC. Its protein product is CATSRETGKGVENEQFF. V gene TRBV15 combines with J gene TRBJ2-1; TRBD1 aligns across 7 bases. The ends lost 0 bases at V and 7 bases at J; junction bases unmatched: 12. Germline V CDR1 and CDR2: LNHNV, YYDKDF (reference sequence). The CDR3 spans 17 residues.

The CDR3 loop is CSVADRGTEAFF. Written as DNA, the CDR3 is TGCAGCGTTGCCGACAGGGGCACTGAAGCTTTCTTT. The V gene is TRBV29-1, the J gene TRBJ1-1, with TRBD1 matching over 8 bases. This CDR3 contains 12 residues. Germline V lookup: CDR1 SQVTM, CDR2 ANQGSEA. V shed 4 bases, J shed 4 bases, and the junction held 2 bases outside the gene matches. The full variable domain, its missing parts supplied by reference TRBV29-1 and TRBJ1-1, is SAVISQKPSRDICQRGTSLTIQCQVDSQVTMMFWYRQQPGQSLTLIATANQGSEATYESGFVIDKFPISRPNLTFSTLTVSNMSPEDSSIYLCSVADRGTEAFFGQGTRLTVV.

V and J are TRBV4-1 and TRBJ2-7, with D unresolved. Germline V lookup: CDR1 MGHRA, CDR2 YSYEKL. V shed 1 base and J shed 0 bases, with 10 bases lying between them. The CDR3 is made up of 15 amino acids. Written as DNA, the CDR3 is TGCGCCAGCAGCCAAGGTCCCTTGAGCTCCTACGAGCAGTACTTC. Amino acids: CASSQGPLSSYEQYF.

The chain combines TRBV5-4 with TRBJ1-1, with D possibly being TRBD1 (5 bases). This CDR3 region has 15 residues. Deletions cut 0 bases from V and 1 base from J, with 10 bases between. Germline CDR1 is SGHNT and CDR2 is YYREEE (reference sequence). The CDR3 DNA follows: TGTGCCAGCAGCTTGGACCCAACAGGGAACACTGAAGCTTTCTTT. Residues: CASSLDPTGNTEAFF. The full variable domain, in which reference TRBV5-4 and TRBJ1-1 provide the parts outside the CDR3, is ETGVTQSPTHLIKTRGQQVTLRCSSQSGHNTVSWYQQALGQGPQFIFQYYREEENGRGNFPPRFSGLQFPNYSSELNVNALELDDSALYLCASSLDPTGNTEAFFGQGTRLTVV.

The rearrangement links TRBV5-1 to TRBJ2-1; a weak D match, TRBD2 (6 bases). Germline CDR1 is SGHRS and CDR2 is YFSETQ. Trimming took 7 bases from V and 7 from J, leaving 18 bases between them. The CDR3 has 14 residues. The CDR3 region has the DNA TGCGCCAGCTCCCGGGGGACCTTCGGGAATGAGCAGTTCTTC. Protein: CASSRGTFGNEQFF.

The rearrangement links TRBV19 to TRBJ2-1; D not certain. V was trimmed by 3 bases and J by 6 bases, leaving 6 bases between them. Germline assignment: CDR1 LNHDA and CDR2 SQIVND (reference sequence). CDR3 length equals 12 residues. CDR3 loop: CASSISRNEQFF. Written as DNA, the CDR3 is TGTGCCAGTAGTATTAGTCGCAATGAGCAGTTCTTC.

This rearrangement joins TRBV27 to TRBJ2-7, with a tentative D call TRBD2 (5 bases). The CDR3 has 13 amino acids. The germline gives CDR1 MNHEY, CDR2 SMNVEV (reference sequence). Trimming left V 3 bases short and J 2 bases short, with 8 bases between. The CDR3 spells CASSFSGAYEQYF. CDR3 DNA sequence: TGTGCCAGCAGTTTCTCCGGGGCCTACGAGCAGTACTTC.

The chain combines TRBV4-2 with TRBJ2-1; no clear D. The V end lost 1 base, the J end lost 5 bases, and 9 bases lay between the germline ends. This CDR3 has 14 residues. Germline CDR1 reads LGHNA; CDR2 reads YNFKEQ. CDR3 region: CASSQGRLDNEQFF. CDR3 sequence (DNA): TGTGCCAGCAGCCAAGGGCGGCTGGACAATGAGCAGTTCTTC.

V is TRBV9 and J is TRBJ1-5; TRBD1 might be the D (6 bases). The germline gives CDR1 SGDLS, CDR2 YYNGEE. Trimming removed 2 bases at V and 3 bases at J, with 9 bases between. CDR3 size: 14 residues. The CDR3 nucleotides read TGTGCCAGCAGCGTCCGGGACACCAATCAGCCCCAGCATTTT. Encoded protein: CASSVRDTNQPQHF.

The chain has TRBV2 and TRBJ2-5; the D call may be TRBD1 or TRBD2 (6 bases each). The CDR3 contains 16 residues. Deletions cut 1 base from V and 0 bases from J, with 12 bases between. Germline V CDR1 and CDR2: SNHLY, FYNNEI. The CDR3 region has the DNA TGTGCCAGCAGTGAAGGGGCGGGACATTACCAAGAGACCCAGTACTTC. It is translated as CASSEGAGHYQETQYF.

The chain has TRBV7-6 and TRBJ1-5; a possible D gene is TRBD1 (5 bases). Trimming cost V 4 bases and J 3 bases, with 13 bases left between them. In germline, CDR1 is SGHVS, CDR2 FNYEAQ. The CDR3 consists of 15 residues. The CDR3 DNA sequence: TGTGCCAGCAGCTCCCGGGGGGGGGACAATCAGCCCCAGCATTTT. This translates into CASSSRGGDNQPQHF.

This CDR3 reads CASSLDLRGGEAFF. In DNA form, the CDR3 reads TGTGCCAGCAGCTTAGATCTAAGAGGTGGGGAAGCTTTCTTT. The rearrangement joins TRBV11-2 to TRBJ1-1; D not resolved. The germline V gene has CDR1 SGHAT and CDR2 FQNNGV. The length of the CDR3 is 14 residues. The ends were cut back, 0 bases at V and 8 bases at J, with 13 bases in the middle. Complete variable domain (other parts from reference TRBV11-2 and TRBJ1-1): EAGVAQSPRYKIIEKRQSVAFWCNPISGHATLYWYQQILGQGPKLLIQFQNNGVVDDSQLPKDRFSAERLKGVDSTLKIQPAKLEDSAVYLCASSLDLRGGEAFFGQGTRLTVV.

The chain combines TRBV28 with TRBJ2-1; no reliable D call. V was pared by 3 bases and J by 10 bases, with 16 bases between. This CDR3 is 14 amino acids long. Germline V CDR1 and CDR2: MDHEN, SYDVKM. The CDR3 protein is CASSFDPQTVEQFF. The CDR3, as DNA: TGTGCCAGCAGTTTCGACCCCCAAACGGTAGAGCAGTTCTTC.

The rearrangement links TRBV5-1 to TRBJ2-5; 10 bases are a match to TRBD1. This CDR3 region has 15 residues. CDR1 is SGHRS and CDR2 is YFSETQ in the germline V gene. After removal of 1 base from V and 3 bases from J, the junction contained 3 bases not matched to a gene. CDR3 nucleotides: TGCGCCAGCAGCTTGTTGGGGACAGGGGAAGAGACCCAGTACTTC. Translating gives CASSLLGTGEETQYF.

CDR3 nucleotides: TGTGCCAGCAGTGAACGACTAGCGGTCTACAATGAGCAGTTCTTC. Protein: CASSERLAVYNEQFF. This chain links TRBV2 with TRBJ2-1; 9 bases agree with TRBD2. This CDR3 is 15 amino acids long. CDR1 and CDR2 from the germline V gene are SNHLY and FYNNEI. J was trimmed by 3 bases and V by 2 bases; bases with no gene match: 2.

CDR3 nucleotide sequence: TGTGCCAGCAGCGTAGGGCTAGCCACCTACAATGAGCAGTTCTTC. The encoded protein is CASSVGLATYNEQFF. The gene calls are TRBV9 and TRBJ2-1; possibly TRBD2 for D (5 bases). Trimming stripped 0 bases from V and 2 bases from J, with 9 bases between. The CDR3 runs 15 residues. Germline values: CDR1 SGDLS, CDR2 YYNGEE.

This chain connects TRBV9 to TRBJ1-4; 9 bases are shared with TRBD1. The trim removed 0 bases at V and 4 bases at J, leaving 4 bases unmatched. The CDR3 is 16 amino acids. Germline V gives CDR1 SGDLS, CDR2 YYNGEE. In nucleotides, the CDR3 is TGTGCCAGCAGCGTAGGGACAGGGGATAATAATGAAAAACTGTTTTTT. Its protein is CASSVGTGDNNEKLFF.

This clone was seen only a few times. The gene calls are TRBV2 and TRBJ2-1, with 8 positions matching TRBD2. There are 14 residues in the CDR3. V lost 6 bases, J lost 9 bases, and 10 bases stayed unmatched. The germline gives CDR1 SNHLY, CDR2 FYNNEI. CDR3 coding DNA: TGTGCCAGCAGCCAGGAACTAGCGGTTATTGAGCAGTTCTTC. Its translation: CASSQELAVIEQFF.

This chain joins TRBV7-2 and TRBJ2-7; a weak D match, TRBD1 (5 bases). CDR3 length equals 14 residues. The V and J ends lost 1 base and 3 bases respectively, with 10 bases between them. CDR1 and CDR2 (germline): SGHTA, FQGNSA. The CDR3: CASSLGPGNYEQYF. CDR3 DNA: TGTGCCAGCAGCTTAGGACCAGGGAACTACGAGCAGTACTTC.

This chain uses TRBV28 with TRBJ2-5, with 9 nucleotides matching TRBD1. Germline CDR1 reads MDHEN; CDR2 reads SYDVKM. V lost 7 bases to trimming and J lost 0 bases; unmatched junction nucleotides: 9. This CDR3 has 16 amino acids. The CDR3 loop is CASTPAGTGYQETQYF. The CDR3 nucleotides are TGTGCCAGCACCCCCGCCGGGACAGGGTACCAAGAGACCCAGTACTTC.

The chain couples TRBV6-1 to TRBJ2-3; TRBD1 aligns across 10 bases. The V gene's germline CDR1 is MNHNS and CDR2 SASEGT. The length of the CDR3 is 13 residues. Trimming took 8 bases from V and 5 from J; bases not matched to a gene: 4. CDR3 in amino acids: CASAGQGGDTQYF. The CDR3 DNA reads as TGTGCCAGCGCTGGACAGGGGGGAGATACGCAGTATTTT.